This record looks at one T cell receptor beta chain sequence and its context. This entry belongs to a study of T cell clones after liver transplantation. Sequencing was performed with immunoSEQ multiplex PCR; in TCRdb, only in-frame clones are kept and a portion is missing. The table has about 74,000 clones, around 80% seen once. Germline V gene sequence: CDR1 SGHRS, CDR2 YFSETQ. The CDR3 runs to 15 residues. The trim removed 4 bases at V and 3 bases at J, leaving 8 bases unmatched. The specimen comprised CD4+ T cells from blood, sampled before liver transplant. The source of this sequence is a human donor who received a liver transplant. The V gene is TRBV5-1, the J gene TRBJ2-5; TRBD2 agrees at 8 bases. CDR3 region: CASSRVSGTEETQYF. The CDR3 nucleotides read TGCGCCAGCAGCCGAGTTAGCGGGACTGAAGAGACCCAGTACTTC.